These T cell receptor beta chains were read from a single sample in a study of T-cell memory formation after mild COVID-19. TCRdb re-called the 5' RACE reads with MiXCR, one entry per CDR3 protein. The table records some 310,000 distinct CDR3 sequences, 20% to 25% of them present only once. The sequenced sample consisted of PBMCs or a T cell subset sorted from them (not recorded which). These receptors were taken from a man in his late teens or twenties who had mild COVID-19 (a few samples of this study predate the infection). Cell type and time point are not known. The CDR3 runs from the conserved cysteine through the conserved F or W. D genes are given only for firm matches. Some rows mark clone size as missing; the rest say once, few, many or name a class of expanded clone.

TRBV4-2	TRBJ1-5	many	.	TGTGCCAGCAGCCAGACAGGTAGATCGGGCAATCAGCCCCAGCATTTT	CASSQTGRSGNQPQHF
TRBV4-3	TRBJ2-7	many	TRBD2	TGCGCCAGCAGCCAAGAAAGCGGGGGTTCCTACGAGCAGTACTTC	CASSQESGGSYEQYF
TRBV9	TRBJ2-2	.	TRBD1	TGTGCCAGCAGCAGACAGGGTATAACCGGGGAGCTGTTTTTT	CASSRQGITGELFF
TRBV7-2	TRBJ2-3	.	TRBD1	TGTGCCAGCAGCCCGACAGGGTACACAGATACGCAGTATTTT	CASSPTGYTDTQYF
TRBV15	TRBJ2-7	.	.	TGTGCCACCAGCAGGGGGATGGGGGTCAGATCCTACGAGCAGTACTTC	CATSRGMGVRSYEQYF
TRBV7-3	TRBJ2-7	once	.	TGTGCCAGCAGCCTCGTCGGGGTCGGCGAGCAGTACTTC	CASSLVGVGEQYF
TRBV9	TRBJ1-1	few	TRBD1	TGTGCCAGCAGCTTCGGGACAGGGTACACTGAAGCTTTCTTT	CASSFGTGYTEAFF
TRBV18	TRBJ1-6	.	TRBD1	TGTGCCAGCTCATCCGGGACAGGGGGCACACCCCTCCACTTT	CASSSGTGGTPLHF
TRBV20-1	TRBJ1-5	.	.	TGCAGTGCTAGAGACAGGGATGTCCACCAGCCCCAGCATTTT	CSARDRDVHQPQHF
TRBV5-6	TRBJ2-6	many	.	TGTGCCAGCAGCTTGCTAGGCAGGGTGGGAATTGGGGCCAACGTCCTGACTTTC	CASSLLGRVGIGANVLTF
TRBV6-2/TRBV6-3	TRBJ2-4	few	.	TGTGCCAGCAGTTTAGCCAAAAACATTCAGTACTTC	CASSLAKNIQYF
TRBV6-2/TRBV6-3	TRBJ1-6	.	.	TGTGCCAGCAGGGGCAGGGGTTCACCCCTCCACTTT	CASRGRGSPLHF
TRBV15	TRBJ2-3	many	TRBD1	TGTGCCACCAGCGTCGACAGGGCAGATACGCAGTATTTT	CATSVDRADTQYF
TRBV7-6	TRBJ2-1	few	TRBD2	TGTGCCAGCAGCTCGATAGCGGGGGTCTCCTACAATGAGCAGTTCTTC	CASSSIAGVSYNEQFF
TRBV29-1	TRBJ2-1	many	TRBD1	TGCAGCGTTGAAGGGGGGGACAGGGAAGACAATGAGCAGTTCTTC	CSVEGGDREDNEQFF
TRBV5-4	TRBJ2-5	.	.	TGTGCCAGCAGCTTGGCCGCGTCAGAAGAGACCCAGTACTTC	CASSLAASEETQYF
TRBV29-1	TRBJ2-3	few	TRBD1	TGCAGCGCTACGACAGGGGGAACCAATACGCAGTATTTT	CSATTGGTNTQYF
TRBV4-3	TRBJ2-2	.	.	TGCGCCAGCAGCCAAGCGGGTTCGGGCGGGGAGCTGTTTTTT	CASSQAGSGGELFF
TRBV21-1	TRBJ2-2	.	.	TGTGCCAGCAGCCCCTCGGCGCAGGGGAACACCGGGGAGCTGTTTTTT	CASSPSAQGNTGELFF
TRBV12-3/TRBV12-4	TRBJ1-2	few	TRBD1	TGTGCCAGCAGCCCTACTAGGGGGACAGGGGCGTATGGCTACACCTTC	CASSPTRGTGAYGYTF
TRBV7-9	TRBJ2-3	many	.	TGTGCCAGCAGCCGCAGGGGCCCTAGCACAGATACGCAGTATTTT	CASSRRGPSTDTQYF
TRBV5-1	TRBJ2-6	.	.	TGCGCCAGCAGCTTGGCTCCCTCTGGGGCCAACGTCCTGACTTTC	CASSLAPSGANVLTF
TRBV12-3/TRBV12-4	TRBJ2-5	.	TRBD2	TGTGCCAGCAGTTCTTTTACTAGCGGGGGGCCGGAGACCCAGTACTTC	CASSSFTSGGPETQYF
TRBV4-2	TRBJ2-1	few	.	TGTGCCAGCAGCCAACAGGGGACCGCGGGCCAGCAGTTCTTC	CASSQQGTAGQQFF
TRBV7-2	TRBJ1-2	few	.	TGTGCCAGCAGCTTCACAGGTCGCGGCTACACCTTC	CASSFTGRGYTF
TRBV11-2	TRBJ2-1	many	TRBD2	TGTGCCAGCAGCTACCCCCTACTAGCGGGGGGGCCCCCCGAGCAGTTCTTC	CASSYPLLAGGPPEQFF
TRBV4-3	TRBJ1-1	few	TRBD1	TGCGCCAGCAGCGCACGGACAGGGCTCCCTTTCCCTGAAGCTTTCTTT	CASSARTGLPFPEAFF
TRBV6-2/TRBV6-3	TRBJ2-3	.	TRBD1	TGTGCCAGCAGTTCCGGGACAGGGTCAGATACGCAGTATTTT	CASSSGTGSDTQYF
TRBV20-1	TRBJ1-1	few	.	TGCAGTGCTAGAGAAGGTAGTATGAACACTGAAGCTTTCTTT	CSAREGSMNTEAFF
TRBV20-1	TRBJ1-1	.	.	TGCAGTGCACTCCGATTGACACTCGAAGCTTTCTTT	CSALRLTLEAFF
TRBV5-6	TRBJ2-7	.	.	TGTGCCAGCAGCGGTACAGGTATCGACGAGCAGTACTTC	CASSGTGIDEQYF
TRBV5-1	TRBJ2-1	.	TRBD2	TGCGCCAGCAGCTTAATCGGGGAGGGTGAGCAGTTCTTC	CASSLIGEGEQFF
TRBV7-9	TRBJ1-6	.	.	TGTGCCAGCAGCAAAACCGACAGTTCACCCCTCCACTTT	CASSKTDSSPLHF
TRBV5-1	TRBJ1-4	few	TRBD1	TGCGCCAGCAGCTCGGGACAGTTGGTCGGGAATGAAAAACTGTTTTTT	CASSSGQLVGNEKLFF
TRBV6-2/TRBV6-3	TRBJ2-5	.	.	TGTGCCAGCAGTTACCAGGGTTTGGGGGAGACCCAGTACTTC	CASSYQGLGETQYF
TRBV6-5	TRBJ2-7	few	TRBD1	TGTGCCAGCAGTGGACAGGGGGTTAGGGACGAGCAGTACTTC	CASSGQGVRDEQYF
TRBV24-1	TRBJ2-1	.	.	TGTGCCACCAGTGATTTAAGCCCACTGGGGGAAGAGCAGTTCTTC	CATSDLSPLGEEQFF
TRBV7-2	TRBJ2-3	few	TRBD2	TGTGCCAGCAGCTCCAAACTAGCGGGGACAATGACAGATACGCAGTATTTT	CASSSKLAGTMTDTQYF
TRBV4-2	TRBJ2-3	.	.	TGTGCCAGCAGCCAAGGCAGAGGGCCAGATACGCAGTATTTT	CASSQGRGPDTQYF
TRBV5-1	TRBJ2-1	.	TRBD2	TGCGCCAGCAGCTTTTCCCAGACTAGCGGGGGGGCTAATGAGCAGTTCTTC	CASSFSQTSGGANEQFF
TRBV3-1	TRBJ2-3	few	.	TGTGCCAGCAGCCAAGATGACGGCTCAGATACGCAGTATTTT	CASSQDDGSDTQYF
TRBV5-5	TRBJ2-3	few	TRBD2	TGTGCCAGCAGCTCGACTAGCGGGGCAACAGATACGCAGTATTTT	CASSSTSGATDTQYF
TRBV7-6	TRBJ2-1	.	TRBD2	TGTGCCAGCAGCTTAGGTCTGGGGACTAGTATGTACAATGAGCAGTTCTTC	CASSLGLGTSMYNEQFF
TRBV18	TRBJ2-5	.	.	TGTGCCAGCTCACCCTCGACAGGTCCTGGGGGACAAGAGACCCAGTACTTC	CASSPSTGPGGQETQYF
TRBV6-2/TRBV6-3	TRBJ1-4	.	TRBD1	TGTGCCAGCAATCCAAGGGGGCTTCAGGAAAAACTGTTTTTT	CASNPRGLQEKLFF
TRBV21-1	TRBJ1-1	many	.	TGTGCCAGCAGCAAAGGGGGCACTGAAGCTTTCTTT	CASSKGGTEAFF
TRBV12-3/TRBV12-4	TRBJ1-1	few	.	TGTGCCAGCAGTTTAGGTCAGGGCTTGAACACTGAAGCTTTCTTT	CASSLGQGLNTEAFF
TRBV14	TRBJ1-5	.	.	TGTGCCAGCAGCCAAGATCAGTATCAGCCCCAGCATTTT	CASSQDQYQPQHF
TRBV7-9	TRBJ1-4	.	.	TGTGCCAGCAGCTTGCAGGGAACTGAAAAACTGTTTTTT	CASSLQGTEKLFF
TRBV6-5	TRBJ1-5	.	TRBD1	TGTGCCAGCAGACCCGGACAGGAGAATCAGCCCCAGCATTTT	CASRPGQENQPQHF
TRBV29-1	TRBJ2-7	.	.	TGCAGCGTTGAAAAGGAGGGGGAAACCTACGAGCAGTACTTC	CSVEKEGETYEQYF
TRBV7-2	TRBJ2-1	.	.	TGTGCCAGCAGCTTAGCGGTGACCTGGCGCAATGAGCAGTTCTTC	CASSLAVTWRNEQFF
TRBV7-2	TRBJ1-1	.	.	TGTGCCAGCAGGATAGGACAGCTCGGCACTGAAGCTTTCTTT	CASRIGQLGTEAFF
TRBV10-3	TRBJ1-3	.	TRBD1	TGTGCCATCACCCGGGACAGGGACTCTGGAAACACCATATATTTT	CAITRDRDSGNTIYF
TRBV7-2	TRBJ1-5	.	.	TGTGCCAGCAGCCGCACCCAGGATCAGCCCCAGCATTTT	CASSRTQDQPQHF